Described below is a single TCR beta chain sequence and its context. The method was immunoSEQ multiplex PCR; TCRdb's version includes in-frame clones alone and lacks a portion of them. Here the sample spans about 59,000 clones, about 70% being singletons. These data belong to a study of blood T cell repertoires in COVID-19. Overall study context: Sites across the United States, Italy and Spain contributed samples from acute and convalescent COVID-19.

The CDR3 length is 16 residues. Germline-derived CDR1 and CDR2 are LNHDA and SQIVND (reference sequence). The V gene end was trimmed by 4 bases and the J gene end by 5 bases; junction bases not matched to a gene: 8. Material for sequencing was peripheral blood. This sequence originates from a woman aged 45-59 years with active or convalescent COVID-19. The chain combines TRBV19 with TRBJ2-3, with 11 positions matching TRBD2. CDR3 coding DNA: TGTGCCAGTAGTACATTAGCGGGAGGGCAGGGAGATACGCAGTATTTT. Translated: CASSTLAGGQGDTQYF.